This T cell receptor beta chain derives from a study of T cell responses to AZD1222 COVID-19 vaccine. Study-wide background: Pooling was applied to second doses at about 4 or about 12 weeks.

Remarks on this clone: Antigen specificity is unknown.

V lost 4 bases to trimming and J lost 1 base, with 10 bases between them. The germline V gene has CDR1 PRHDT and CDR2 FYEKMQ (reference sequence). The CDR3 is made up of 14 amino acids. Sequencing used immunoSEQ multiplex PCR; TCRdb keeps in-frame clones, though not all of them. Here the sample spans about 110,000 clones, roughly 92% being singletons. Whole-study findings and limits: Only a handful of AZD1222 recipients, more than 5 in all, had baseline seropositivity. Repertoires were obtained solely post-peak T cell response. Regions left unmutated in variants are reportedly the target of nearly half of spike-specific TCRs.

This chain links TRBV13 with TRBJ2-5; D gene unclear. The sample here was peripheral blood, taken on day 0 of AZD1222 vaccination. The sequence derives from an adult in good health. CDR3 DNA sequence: TGTGCCAGCAGCTCCCTGGGAAGCCAAGAGACCCAGTACTTC. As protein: CASSSLGSQETQYF.